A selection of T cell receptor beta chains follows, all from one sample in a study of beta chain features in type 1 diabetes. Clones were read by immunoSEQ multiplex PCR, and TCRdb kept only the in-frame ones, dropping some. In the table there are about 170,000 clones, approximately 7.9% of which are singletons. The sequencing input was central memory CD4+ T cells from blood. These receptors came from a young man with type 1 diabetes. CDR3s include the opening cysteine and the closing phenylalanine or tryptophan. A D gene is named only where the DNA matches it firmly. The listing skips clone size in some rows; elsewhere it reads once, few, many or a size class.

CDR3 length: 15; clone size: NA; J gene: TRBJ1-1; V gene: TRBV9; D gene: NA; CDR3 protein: CASSAAGAANTEAFF; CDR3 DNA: TGTGCCAGCAGCGCTGCAGGGGCGGCGAACACTGAAGCTTTCTTT
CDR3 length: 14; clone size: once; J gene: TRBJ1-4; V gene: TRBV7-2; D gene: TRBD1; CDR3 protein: CASSSDRGYGKLFF; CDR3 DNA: TGTGCCAGCAGCTCGGACAGGGGATATGGAAAACTGTTTTTT
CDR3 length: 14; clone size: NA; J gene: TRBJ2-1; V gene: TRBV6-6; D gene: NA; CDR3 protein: CASTWASSYNEQFF; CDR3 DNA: TGTGCCAGCACCTGGGCTAGCAGCTACAATGAGCAGTTCTTC
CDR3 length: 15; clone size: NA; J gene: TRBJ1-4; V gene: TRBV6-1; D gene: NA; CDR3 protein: CASRRSLDSLEKLFF; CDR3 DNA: TGTGCCAGCAGGAGGAGCCTGGACTCGCTTGAAAAACTGTTTTTT
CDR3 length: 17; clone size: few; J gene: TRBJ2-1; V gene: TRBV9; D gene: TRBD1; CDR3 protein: CASSDDPGQGILNEQFF; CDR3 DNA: TGTGCCAGCAGCGATGACCCGGGACAGGGGATTCTCAATGAGCAGTTCTTC
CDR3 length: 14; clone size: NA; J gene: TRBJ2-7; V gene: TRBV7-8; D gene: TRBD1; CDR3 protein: CASSLRDSPNEQYF; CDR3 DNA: TGTGCCAGCAGCTTACGGGACAGCCCAAACGAGCAGTACTTC
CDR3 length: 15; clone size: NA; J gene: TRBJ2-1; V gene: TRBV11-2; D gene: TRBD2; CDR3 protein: CASSGRLAEYNEQFF; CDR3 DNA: TGTGCCAGCAGCGGTCGCCTAGCGGAGTACAATGAGCAGTTCTTC
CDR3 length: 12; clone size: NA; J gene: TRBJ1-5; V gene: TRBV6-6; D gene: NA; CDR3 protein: CASRQDKQPQHF; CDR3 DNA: TGTGCCAGCAGACAAGATAAACAGCCCCAGCATTTT
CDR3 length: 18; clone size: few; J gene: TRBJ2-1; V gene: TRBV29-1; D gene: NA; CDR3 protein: CSVEDNLRLGSSYNEQFF; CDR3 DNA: TGCAGCGTTGAAGATAATTTGCGGTTAGGAAGCTCCTACAATGAGCAGTTCTTC
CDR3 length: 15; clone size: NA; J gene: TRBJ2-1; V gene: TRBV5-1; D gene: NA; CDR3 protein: CASSLQEDYYNEQFF; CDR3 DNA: TGCGCCAGCAGCTTACAGGAAGATTATTACAATGAGCAGTTCTTC
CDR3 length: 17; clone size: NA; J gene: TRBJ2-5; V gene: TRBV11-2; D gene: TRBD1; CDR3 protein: CASSLRDRGRWGETQYF; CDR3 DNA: TGTGCCAGCAGCTTAAGGGACAGGGGGCGTTGGGGAGAGACCCAGTACTTC
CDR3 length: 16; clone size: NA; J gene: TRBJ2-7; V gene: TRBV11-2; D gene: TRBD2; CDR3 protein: CASSLGLAGFSYEQYF; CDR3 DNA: TGTGCCAGCAGCTTAGGCCTAGCGGGATTCTCCTACGAGCAGTACTTC
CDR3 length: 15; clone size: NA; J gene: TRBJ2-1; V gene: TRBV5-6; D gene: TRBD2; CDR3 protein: CASSRLAGVLGEQFF; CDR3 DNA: TGTGCCAGCAGCCGACTAGCGGGGGTCCTAGGTGAGCAGTTCTTC
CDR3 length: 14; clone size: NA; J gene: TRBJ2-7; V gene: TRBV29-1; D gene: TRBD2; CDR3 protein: CSVELSSGDYEQYF; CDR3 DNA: TGCAGCGTTGAACTATCTAGCGGGGATTACGAGCAGTACTTC
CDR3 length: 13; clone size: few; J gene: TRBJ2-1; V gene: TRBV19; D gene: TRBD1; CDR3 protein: CASSGQGVLSLIF; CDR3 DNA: TGTGCCAGTAGTGGACAGGGGGTGCTTTCGTTGATCTTC
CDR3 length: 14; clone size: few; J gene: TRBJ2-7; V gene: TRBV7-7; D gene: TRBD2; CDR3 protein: CASSPGGPSYEQYF; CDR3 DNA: TGTGCCAGCAGCCCGGGGGGGCCCTCCTACGAGCAGTACTTC
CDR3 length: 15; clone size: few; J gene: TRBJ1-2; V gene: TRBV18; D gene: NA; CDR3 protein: CASSPQPGRNYGYTF; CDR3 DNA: TGTGCCAGCTCACCACAGCCAGGGAGGAACTATGGCTACACCTTC
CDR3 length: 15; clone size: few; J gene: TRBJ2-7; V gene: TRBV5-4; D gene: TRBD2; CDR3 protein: CASSLGLAATYEQYF; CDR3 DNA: TGTGCCAGCAGCTTGGGACTAGCGGCCACCTACGAGCAGTACTTC
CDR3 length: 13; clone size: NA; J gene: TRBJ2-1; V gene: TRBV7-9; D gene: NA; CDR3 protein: CASSLEAGLEQFF; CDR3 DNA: TGTGCCAGCAGCTTAGAAGCAGGGCTTGAGCAGTTCTTC
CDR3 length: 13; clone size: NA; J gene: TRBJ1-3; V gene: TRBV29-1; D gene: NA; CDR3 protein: CSVEDWHGNTIYF; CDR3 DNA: TGCAGCGTTGAAGATTGGCACGGAAACACCATATATTTT
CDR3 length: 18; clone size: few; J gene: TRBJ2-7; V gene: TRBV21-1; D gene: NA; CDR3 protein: CASSKLWTGPIPLYEQYF; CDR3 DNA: TGTGCCAGCAGCAAATTATGGACAGGTCCGATCCCTCTGTACGAGCAGTACTTC
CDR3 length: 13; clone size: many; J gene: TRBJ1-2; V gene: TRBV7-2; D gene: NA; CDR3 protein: CASSHSAAGGYTF; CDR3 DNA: TGTGCCAGCAGCCACTCTGCCGCCGGGGGCTACACCTTC
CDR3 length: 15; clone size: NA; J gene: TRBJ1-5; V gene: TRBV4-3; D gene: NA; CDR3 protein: CASSVRSGSNQPQHF; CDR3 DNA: TGCGCCAGCAGCGTCCGATCCGGGAGTAATCAGCCCCAGCATTTT
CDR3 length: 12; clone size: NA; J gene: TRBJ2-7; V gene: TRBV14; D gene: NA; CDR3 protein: CASSPQAYEQYF; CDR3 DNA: TGTGCCAGCAGCCCCCAGGCCTACGAGCAGTACTTC
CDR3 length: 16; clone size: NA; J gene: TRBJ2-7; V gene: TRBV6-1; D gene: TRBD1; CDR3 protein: CASSQGTGTGSYEQYF; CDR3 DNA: TGTGCCAGCAGTCAAGGCACCGGGACAGGGTCCTACGAGCAGTACTTC
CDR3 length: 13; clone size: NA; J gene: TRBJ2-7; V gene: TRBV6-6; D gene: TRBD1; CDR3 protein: CASRPQGAYEQYF; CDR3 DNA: TGTGCCAGCAGACCTCAGGGGGCCTACGAGCAGTACTTC
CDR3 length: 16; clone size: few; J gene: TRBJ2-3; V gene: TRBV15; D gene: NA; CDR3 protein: CATSRDLGRYIDTQYF; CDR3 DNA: TGTGCCACCAGCAGAGATCTGGGGAGATACATAGATACGCAGTATTTT
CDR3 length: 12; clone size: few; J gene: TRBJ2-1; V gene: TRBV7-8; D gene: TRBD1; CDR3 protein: CASSAVDRTQFF; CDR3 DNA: TGTGCCAGCAGCGCGGTGGACAGGACGCAGTTCTTC
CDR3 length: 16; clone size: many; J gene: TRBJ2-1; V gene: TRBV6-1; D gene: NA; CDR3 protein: CASSEVTGSSYNEQFF; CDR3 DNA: TGTGCCAGCAGTGAAGTAACAGGGAGCTCCTACAATGAGCAGTTCTTC
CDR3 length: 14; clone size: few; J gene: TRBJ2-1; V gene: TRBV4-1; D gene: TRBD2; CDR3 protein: CASSQRSSGGEQFF; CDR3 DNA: TGCGCCAGCAGCCAAAGATCTAGCGGGGGGGAGCAGTTCTTC
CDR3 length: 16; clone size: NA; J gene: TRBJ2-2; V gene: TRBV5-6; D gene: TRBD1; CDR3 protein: CASRHTTGAITGELFF; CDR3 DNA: TGTGCCAGCAGACACACCACAGGGGCGATCACCGGGGAGCTGTTTTTT
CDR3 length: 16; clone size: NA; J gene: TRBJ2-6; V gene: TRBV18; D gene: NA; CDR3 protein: CASSLEFPPGANVLTF; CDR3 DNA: TGTGCCAGCTCACTAGAATTCCCGCCTGGGGCCAACGTCCTGACTTTC
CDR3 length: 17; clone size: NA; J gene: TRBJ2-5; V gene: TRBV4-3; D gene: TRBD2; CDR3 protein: CASSQGTSGGLGETQYF; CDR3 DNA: TGCGCCAGCAGCCAAGGGACTAGCGGGGGTTTAGGGGAGACCCAGTACTTC
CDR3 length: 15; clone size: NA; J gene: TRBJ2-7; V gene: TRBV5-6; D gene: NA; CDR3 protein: CASSFESGGPYEQYF; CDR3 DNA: TGTGCCAGCAGCTTTGAGTCAGGGGGGCCCTACGAGCAGTACTTC
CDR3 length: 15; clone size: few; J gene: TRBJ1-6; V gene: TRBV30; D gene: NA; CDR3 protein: CAWRGGSSRNSPLHF; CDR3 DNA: TGTGCCTGGAGGGGGGGGTCGAGTCGTAATTCACCCCTCCACTTT
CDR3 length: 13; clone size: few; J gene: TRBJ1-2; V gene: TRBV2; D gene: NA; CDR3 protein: CASSTSPLRGYTF; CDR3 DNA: TGTGCCAGCAGTACTTCCCCGCTCCGGGGCTACACCTTC
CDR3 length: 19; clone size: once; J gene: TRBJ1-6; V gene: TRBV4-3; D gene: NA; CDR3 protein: CASSPQDGYSSSYNSPLHF; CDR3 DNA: TGCGCCAGCAGCCCACAAGATGGGTACAGTAGCTCCTATAATTCACCCCTCCACTTT